This T cell receptor beta chain was captured by sequencing in a study of T cell responses to AZD1222 COVID-19 vaccine. Study observations and caveats: The study found Spike-specific TCR breadth and depth rose after two AZD1222 doses. The donor group comprised mostly white British people and more females; the analysis possibly underestimated clonal diversity. The peak T cell response came first, and repertoires were sampled only after it.

The CDR3 covers 14 residues. V lost 6 bases to trimming and J lost 5 bases, with 13 bases between them. Germline CDR1 MNHEY, CDR2 SVGEGT. Concerning this clone itself: Its cognate antigen is unknown.

Clones were sequenced by immunoSEQ multiplex PCR, and TCRdb holds only the in-frame ones, with some missing. The data contain 100,000 to 150,000 clones, around 84% of them singletons. Source: peripheral blood, taken 28 days after the second AZD1222 dose. The clonotype was recovered from an adult who received the AZD1222 COVID-19 vaccine. V gene TRBV6-2 or TRBV6-3 combines with J gene TRBJ2-2; D possibly uses TRBD1 or TRBD2 (5 bases each). CDR3 protein: CASSHRGVTGELFF. CDR3 DNA: TGTGCCAGCAGCCACAGAGGGGTAACCGGGGAGCTGTTTTTT.